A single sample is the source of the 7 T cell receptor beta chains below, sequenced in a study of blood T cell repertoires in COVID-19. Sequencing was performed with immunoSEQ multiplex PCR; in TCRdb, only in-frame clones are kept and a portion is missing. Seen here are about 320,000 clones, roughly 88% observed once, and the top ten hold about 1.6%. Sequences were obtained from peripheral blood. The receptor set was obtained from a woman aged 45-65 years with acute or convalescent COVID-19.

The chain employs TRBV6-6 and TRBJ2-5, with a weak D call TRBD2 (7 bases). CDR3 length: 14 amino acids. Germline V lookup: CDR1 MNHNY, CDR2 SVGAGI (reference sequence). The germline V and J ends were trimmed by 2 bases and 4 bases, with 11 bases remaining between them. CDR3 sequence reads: CASSYGGGGETQYF. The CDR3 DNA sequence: TGTGCCAGCAGTTACGGGGGAGGGGGAGAGACCCAGTACTTC.

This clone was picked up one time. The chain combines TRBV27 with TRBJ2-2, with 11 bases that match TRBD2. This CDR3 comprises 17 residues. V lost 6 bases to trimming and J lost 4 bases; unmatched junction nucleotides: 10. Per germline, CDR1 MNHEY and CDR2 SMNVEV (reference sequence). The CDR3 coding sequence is TGTGCCAGCAGGGTACGTAGCGGGAGGGCCGGCACCGGGGAGCTGTTTTTT. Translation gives CASRVRSGRAGTGELFF.

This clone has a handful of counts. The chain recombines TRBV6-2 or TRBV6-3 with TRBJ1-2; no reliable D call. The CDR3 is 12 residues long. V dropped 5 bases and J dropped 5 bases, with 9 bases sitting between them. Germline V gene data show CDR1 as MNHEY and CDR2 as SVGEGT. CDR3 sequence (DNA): TGTGCCAGCAGTGAGATTTTATATGGCTACACCTTC. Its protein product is CASSEILYGYTF.

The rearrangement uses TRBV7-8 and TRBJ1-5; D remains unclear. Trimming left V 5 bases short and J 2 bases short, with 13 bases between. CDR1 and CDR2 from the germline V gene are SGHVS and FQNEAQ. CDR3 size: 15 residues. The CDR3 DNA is TGTGCCAGCAGCGAAGGAAGAGGAGGCAATCAGCCCCAGCATTTT. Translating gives CASSEGRGGNQPQHF.

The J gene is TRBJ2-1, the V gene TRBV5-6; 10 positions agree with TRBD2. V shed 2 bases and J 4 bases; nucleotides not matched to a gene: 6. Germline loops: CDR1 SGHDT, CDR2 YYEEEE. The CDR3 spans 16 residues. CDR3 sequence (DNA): TGTGCCAGCAGCTTTATAGCGGGAGGTAATTACAATGAGCAGTTCTTC. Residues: CASSFIAGGNYNEQFF.

The CDR3 sequence is CASSERQGSYNEQFF. The CDR3 coding sequence is TGTGCCAGCAGCGAAAGACAGGGCTCCTACAATGAGCAGTTCTTC. The genes are TRBV7-2 and TRBJ2-1; 7 bases are shared with TRBD1. This CDR3 is built from 15 residues. Germline trimming cut 5 bases from V and 0 bases from J; bases unmatched to any gene: 4. Germline lookup yields CDR1 SGHTA and CDR2 FQGNSA.

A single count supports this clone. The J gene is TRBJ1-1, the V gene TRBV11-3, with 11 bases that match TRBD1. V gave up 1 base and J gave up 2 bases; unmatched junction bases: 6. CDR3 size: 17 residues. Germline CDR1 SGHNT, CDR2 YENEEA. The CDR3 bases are TGTGCCAGCAGCTTAGGCCGGGGACAGGGGGTTAACACTGAAGCTTTCTTT. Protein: CASSLGRGQGVNTEAFF.